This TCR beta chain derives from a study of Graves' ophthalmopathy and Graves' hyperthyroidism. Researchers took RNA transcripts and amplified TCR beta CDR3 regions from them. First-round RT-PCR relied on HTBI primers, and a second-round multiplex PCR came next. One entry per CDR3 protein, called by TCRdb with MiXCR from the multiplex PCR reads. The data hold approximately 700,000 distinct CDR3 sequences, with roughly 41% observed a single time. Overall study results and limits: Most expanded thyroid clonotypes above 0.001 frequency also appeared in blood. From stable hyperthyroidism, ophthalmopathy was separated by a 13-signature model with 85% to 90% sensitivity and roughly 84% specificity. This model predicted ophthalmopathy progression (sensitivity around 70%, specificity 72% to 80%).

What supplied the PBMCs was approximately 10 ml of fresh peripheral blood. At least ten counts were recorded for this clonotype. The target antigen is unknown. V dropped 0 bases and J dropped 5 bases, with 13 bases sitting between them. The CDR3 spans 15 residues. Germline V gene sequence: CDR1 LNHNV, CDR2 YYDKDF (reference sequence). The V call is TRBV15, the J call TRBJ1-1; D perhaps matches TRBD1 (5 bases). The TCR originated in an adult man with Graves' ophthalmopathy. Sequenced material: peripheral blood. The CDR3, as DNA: TGTGCCACCAGCAGAGAGGGGGGAGGAGGTACTGAAGCTTTCTTT. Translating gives CATSREGGGGTEAFF.